Listed below are T cell receptor beta chains from one sample, sequenced in a study of shared clonotypes between healthy human individuals. TCRdb's table, derived via immunoSEQ multiplex PCR, lists solely in-frame clones and lacks some. The data show a few million clones, almost 96% seen once. The sequenced material came from naive CD4+ T cells sorted from blood. These receptors came from a man in his late teens or twenties in good health. The CDR3 runs from the conserved cysteine through the conserved F or W. The order of the fields is V gene, clone size, J gene, D gene, CDR3 DNA, CDR3 protein. A D gene is named only where the DNA matches it firmly. The listing skips clone size in some rows; elsewhere it reads once, few, many or a size class.

V: TRBV10-3; size: -; J: TRBJ2-4; D: TRBD1; DNA: TGTGCCATCAGGGGGACAGGGCAGGGCATTCAGTACTTC; CDR3: CAIRGTGQGIQYF
V: TRBV10-3; size: -; J: TRBJ1-2; D: -; DNA: TGTGCCATCAGTGATAAGAGTAACTATGGCTACACCTTC; CDR3: CAISDKSNYGYTF
V: TRBV7-2; size: -; J: TRBJ2-5; D: -; DNA: TGTGCCAGCAGCCCCTACAGGGAGACCCAGTACTTC; CDR3: CASSPYRETQYF
V: TRBV9; size: -; J: TRBJ1-5; D: TRBD1; DNA: TGTGCCAGCAGCCCAGACCCGACAGGGATCAATCAGCCCCAGCATTTT; CDR3: CASSPDPTGINQPQHF
V: TRBV6-1; size: -; J: TRBJ1-1; D: -; DNA: TGTGCCAGCAGTGCCGGGACCGGAGGGGAAGCTTTCTTT; CDR3: CASSAGTGGEAFF
V: TRBV18; size: once; J: TRBJ2-7; D: -; DNA: TGTGCCAGCTCATCAGGGGTCGCTAAGGGCTACGAGCAGTACTTC; CDR3: CASSSGVAKGYEQYF
V: TRBV2; size: -; J: TRBJ2-7; D: -; DNA: TGTGCCAGCAGTGGCCGTTACGAGCAGTACTTC; CDR3: CASSGRYEQYF
V: TRBV11-2; size: -; J: TRBJ2-7; D: TRBD2; DNA: TGTGCCAGCAGCCCTTCTAGCGGGAGTGGTGAGCAGTACTTC; CDR3: CASSPSSGSGEQYF
V: TRBV6-1; size: -; J: TRBJ2-4; D: -; DNA: TGTGCCAGCAGTGAATCGAAGGGAATAGCCAAAAACATTCAGTACTTC; CDR3: CASSESKGIAKNIQYF
V: TRBV4-1; size: -; J: TRBJ2-1; D: TRBD2; DNA: TGCGCCAGCAGCGAACTGACTAGCGGGGGCTCTAGGGATGAGCAGTTCTTC; CDR3: CASSELTSGGSRDEQFF
V: TRBV28; size: -; J: TRBJ2-7; D: -; DNA: TGTGCCAGCAGTTTTGGTTCTCAGGGCAACTACGAGCAGTACTTC; CDR3: CASSFGSQGNYEQYF
V: TRBV5-6; size: -; J: TRBJ1-2; D: -; DNA: TGTGCCAGCAGCTTCGGTCAGGCCTATGGCTACACCTTC; CDR3: CASSFGQAYGYTF
V: TRBV27; size: once; J: TRBJ2-1; D: -; DNA: TGTGCCCTCAGCCGGGGAGTGGCGAGTGAGCAGTTCTTC; CDR3: CALSRGVASEQFF
V: TRBV7-2; size: -; J: TRBJ1-5; D: -; DNA: TGTGCCAGCAGCTTTCAGGGTTATCAGCCCCAGCATTTT; CDR3: CASSFQGYQPQHF
V: TRBV29-1; size: -; J: TRBJ2-5; D: TRBD2; DNA: TGCAGCGCTACGGGGCCCCTTCCAGCGGGGGGACAAGAGACCCAGTACTTC; CDR3: CSATGPLPAGGQETQYF
V: TRBV6-1; size: -; J: TRBJ2-7; D: -; DNA: TGTGCCAGCAGTGAAGCAGGAGGGTCCTACGAGCAGTACTTC; CDR3: CASSEAGGSYEQYF
V: TRBV6-6; size: -; J: TRBJ2-7; D: -; DNA: TGTGCCAGCAGCCCGGGCCGACTCGACGAGCAGTACTTC; CDR3: CASSPGRLDEQYF
V: TRBV30; size: -; J: TRBJ2-1; D: TRBD1; DNA: TGTGCCTGGAGTAGGGACAGGGGAATCTTCAATGAGCAGTTCTTC; CDR3: CAWSRDRGIFNEQFF
V: TRBV6-1; size: -; J: TRBJ1-1; D: -; DNA: TGTGCCAGCAGTGAACCCCTACCCAACACTGAAGCTTTCTTT; CDR3: CASSEPLPNTEAFF
V: TRBV10-3; size: -; J: TRBJ1-1; D: TRBD1; DNA: TGTGCCAGTTTGGGACAGGAAAACACTGAAGCTTTCTTT; CDR3: CASLGQENTEAFF
V: TRBV6-1; size: -; J: TRBJ2-4; D: TRBD1; DNA: TGTGCCAGCAGTCCGGGACAGGCGACGAAAAACATTCAGTACTTC; CDR3: CASSPGQATKNIQYF
V: TRBV6-9; size: -; J: TRBJ2-1; D: TRBD2; DNA: TGTGCCAGCAGTTATGCGGGTTGGCTAGCGGTCTACAATGAGCAGTTCTTC; CDR3: CASSYAGWLAVYNEQFF
V: TRBV7-2; size: -; J: TRBJ1-2; D: -; DNA: TGTGCCAGCAGCTTAGCGGGCTGGGAGGGGGTTCTCGTAGGCTACACCTTC; CDR3: CASSLAGWEGVLVGYTF
V: TRBV6-5; size: -; J: TRBJ1-1; D: -; DNA: TGTGCCAGCAGTTACGTGGACAGAAATGAAGCTTTCTTT; CDR3: CASSYVDRNEAFF
V: TRBV7-9; size: -; J: TRBJ1-1; D: TRBD1; DNA: TGTGCCAGCAGCGAGACAGGGGCCCTTGAAGCTTTCTTT; CDR3: CASSETGALEAFF
V: TRBV19; size: -; J: TRBJ1-4; D: -; DNA: TGTGCCAGTAGTCCCTTGGGGGGCGGCACTAATGAAAAACTGTTTTTT; CDR3: CASSPLGGGTNEKLFF
V: TRBV28; size: -; J: TRBJ1-1; D: -; DNA: TGTGCCAGCAGTGCGGTTATGAACACTGAAGCTTTCTTT; CDR3: CASSAVMNTEAFF
V: TRBV6-5; size: -; J: TRBJ2-4; D: -; DNA: TGTGCCAGCAGTTACTCGAGAGGGGCGCGTTCGGACATTCAGTACTTC; CDR3: CASSYSRGARSDIQYF
V: TRBV10-3; size: -; J: TRBJ1-1; D: TRBD1; DNA: TGTGCCATCAGAAGGGGGCCCGAAGCTTTCTTT; CDR3: CAIRRGPEAFF
V: TRBV18; size: -; J: TRBJ1-6; D: TRBD1; DNA: TGTGCCAGCTCAACTTCAGGGGGGGATTCACCCCTCCACTTT; CDR3: CASSTSGGDSPLHF
V: TRBV5-1; size: -; J: TRBJ2-5; D: TRBD2; DNA: TGCGCCAGCAGCTTGTCAACTAGCGGACAAGAGACCCAGTACTTC; CDR3: CASSLSTSGQETQYF
V: TRBV27; size: -; J: TRBJ1-6; D: -; DNA: TGTGCCAGCAGTTTCAACGCGATGAGGCCACCCCTCCACTTT; CDR3: CASSFNAMRPPLHF
V: TRBV9; size: -; J: TRBJ1-3; D: TRBD1; DNA: TGTGCCAGCAGCGTAGGAGAGGGGGCCTCTGGAAACACCATATATTTT; CDR3: CASSVGEGASGNTIYF
V: TRBV6-1; size: -; J: TRBJ2-7; D: TRBD1; DNA: TGTGCCAGCAGTCATGGACAGGGACACTACGAGCAGTACTTC; CDR3: CASSHGQGHYEQYF
V: TRBV15; size: -; J: TRBJ2-6; D: -; DNA: TGTGCCACCAGCAGAATAGCCGGGCCCGGGGCCAACGTCCTGACTTTC; CDR3: CATSRIAGPGANVLTF
V: TRBV5-4; size: -; J: TRBJ1-6; D: -; DNA: TGTGCCAGCAGCTTGGAGACAGCCCCTAATTCACCCCTCCACTTT; CDR3: CASSLETAPNSPLHF
V: TRBV30; size: -; J: TRBJ1-1; D: -; DNA: TGTGCCTGGAGTGTAGGCGGGATTGAAGCTTTCTTT; CDR3: CAWSVGGIEAFF
V: TRBV5-1; size: -; J: TRBJ1-4; D: -; DNA: TGCGCCAGCAGCCGCTCGCTTGGCGAAAAACTGTTTTTT; CDR3: CASSRSLGEKLFF
V: TRBV5-4; size: -; J: TRBJ2-3; D: TRBD2; DNA: TGTGCCAGCAGCAAAGCGGGGAGCACAGATACGCAGTATTTT; CDR3: CASSKAGSTDTQYF
V: TRBV27; size: -; J: TRBJ1-5; D: -; DNA: TGTGCCAGCACCGCTGACACCGTCCCTCAGCCCCAGCATTTT; CDR3: CASTADTVPQPQHF
V: TRBV5-1; size: -; J: TRBJ2-5; D: TRBD2; DNA: TGCGCCAGCAGCTCCTTACTAGCGGGAGGGCCAGCTGAGACCCAGTACTTC; CDR3: CASSSLLAGGPAETQYF
V: TRBV7-9; size: -; J: TRBJ2-1; D: TRBD2; DNA: TGTGCCAGCAGCTTAGTGTCTCAGCGGGGTAATGAGCAGTTCTTC; CDR3: CASSLVSQRGNEQFF
V: TRBV15; size: -; J: TRBJ1-4; D: -; DNA: TGTGCCACCAGCATAAGTGAAAAACTGTTTTTT; CDR3: CATSISEKLFF
V: TRBV6-6; size: -; J: TRBJ1-5; D: -; DNA: TGTGCCAGCAGTTACTCGGCTGGGCTCAATCAGCCCCAGCATTTT; CDR3: CASSYSAGLNQPQHF
V: TRBV6-1; size: -; J: TRBJ2-7; D: TRBD1; DNA: TGTGCCAGCAGTGAAGCTCCGGGACAGGGGTTTGGCGAGCAGTACTTC; CDR3: CASSEAPGQGFGEQYF
V: TRBV29-1; size: -; J: TRBJ2-2; D: -; DNA: TGCAGCGTTGGACTCGTGAACACCGGGGAGCTGTTTTTT; CDR3: CSVGLVNTGELFF